A selection of T cell receptor beta chains follows, all from one sample in a study of CXCR3-negative and CXCR3-positive naive CD8 T cells. TCRdb re-called the 5' RACE reads; every CDR3 protein appears as one record, without DNA. The table gives over 95,000 distinct CDR3 sequences; the top ten clones make up around 0.38% of it. Sequencing was carried out using naive CXCR3+ CD8+ T cells from blood. The receptors derive from a human donor in good health. Some clones in this sample may be carry-over from other donors' samples. Each CDR3 is given with its conserved first and last residue.

j_call	v_call	cdr3_aa
TRBJ1-1	TRBV12-3/TRBV12-4	CASRLVGNTEAFF
TRBJ2-2	TRBV15	CATGPGTGELFF
TRBJ1-3	TRBV15	CATSRPGQGINTIYF
TRBJ2-3	TRBV28	CASSWTGGRPGTDTQYF
TRBJ2-1	TRBV7-3	CASSQAGAIYNEQFF
TRBJ2-7	TRBV3-1	CASSQASGRIYEQYF
TRBJ2-7	TRBV5-1	CASSLETGNAYEQYF
TRBJ2-7	TRBV7-6	CASSPGTVEQYF
TRBJ2-4	TRBV14	CASSQGTGANIQYF
TRBJ1-6	TRBV4-3	CASSQDGDYNSPLHF
TRBJ2-1	TRBV6-6	CASSNSGGGSNEQFF
TRBJ2-1	TRBV7-6	CASSLESLHNEQFF
TRBJ2-1	TRBV20-1	CSARDVLAGGPSEQFF
TRBJ2-5	TRBV4-1	CASSLGTRETQYF
TRBJ2-7	TRBV29-1	CSVELESGSYYEQYF
TRBJ2-1	TRBV5-1	CASSLDRDRGLNEQFF
TRBJ2-7	TRBV5-1	CASRWDSSYEQYF
TRBJ1-6	TRBV6-5	CASRPGNSPLHF
TRBJ2-1	TRBV7-9	CASSSTSGRAIEQFF
TRBJ2-7	TRBV11-3	CASSLVGSLGFAGDEQYF
TRBJ2-1	TRBV12-3/TRBV12-4	CASSLSWRGQGSYNEQFF
TRBJ2-5	TRBV29-1	CSVFRTASETQYF
TRBJ2-7	TRBV19	CASSVGHPYEQYF
TRBJ2-1	TRBV9	CASGGPPPYNEQFF
TRBJ2-1	TRBV20-1	CRARLTTYNEQFF
TRBJ2-1	TRBV9	CASSGTDRGAVPYNEQFF
TRBJ2-1	TRBV3-1	CASRPSPGLAGGSYNEQFF
TRBJ1-1	TRBV5-1	CASSDGQGNTEAFF
TRBJ2-3	TRBV7-3	CASSFGGGTDTQYF
TRBJ2-2	TRBV6-6	CASSYSSRWGELFF
TRBJ2-3	TRBV6-4	CASTLLQARDTQYF
TRBJ1-5	TRBV2	CASSDLPSGGAYNQPQHF
TRBJ2-1	TRBV29-1	CSVDGTGDYNEQFF
TRBJ2-2	TRBV7-6	CASSFESGTNTGELFF
TRBJ2-2	TRBV29-1	CSVEGQTNTGELFF
TRBJ2-1	TRBV30	CAWSVLKTEASYNEQFF
TRBJ1-1	TRBV5-1	CASSDGPEAFF
TRBJ2-7	TRBV5-1	CASSLESTGWHEQYF
TRBJ2-1	TRBV7-3	CASKSSPSSYNEQFF
TRBJ1-6	TRBV27	CATRRYSPDSPLHF
TRBJ2-1	TRBV2	CASLGGRGGNEQFF
TRBJ2-7	TRBV19	CASSISDRGINEQYF
TRBJ2-3	TRBV6-6	CASRDPARRFTDTQYF
TRBJ2-5	TRBV3-1	CASTRQFGTSGIWGQETQYF
TRBJ2-2	TRBV12-3/TRBV12-4	CASRPSLGPNTGELFF
TRBJ1-1	TRBV29-1	CSVEGTPGQGLF
TRBJ2-7	TRBV7-2	CASGEGNRFGYEQYF
TRBJ2-1	TRBV2	CASWGWSDNEQFF
TRBJ2-7	TRBV5-7	CASSLWGHVSYEQYF
TRBJ2-7	TRBV11-2	CASSLAPGEQYF
TRBJ2-7	TRBV14	CASSPQSRGTYEQYF
TRBJ2-1	TRBV7-2	CASSPHLGNEQFF
TRBJ1-1	TRBV6-6	CASSYTGGYTEAFF
TRBJ2-1	TRBV28	CASRPPSGSGSYNEQFF
TRBJ1-6	TRBV28	CASSPTGQGNNSPLHF
TRBJ2-1	TRBV4-3	CASSLTSGGANEQFF
TRBJ2-1	TRBV3-1	CASSRATGDSYNEQFF